This is a list of T cell receptor beta chains from one sample in a study of T-cell memory formation after mild COVID-19. TCRdb recomputed calls from the 5' RACE reads with MiXCR, one row per CDR3 protein. The data contain 150,000 to 200,000 distinct CDR3 sequences, around 30% of them singletons. Sequencing was performed on PBMCs or a T cell subset sorted from them (not recorded which). These receptor sequences come from an adult woman who had mild COVID-19 (a few samples of this study predate the infection). Cell type and time point are not known. Each CDR3 is given with its conserved first and last residue.

v_gene	len	j_gene	CDR3aa
TRBV29-1	15	TRBJ2-5	CSVDERRVGGETQYF
TRBV7-9	16	TRBJ2-5	CASSSFSGGAGETQYF
TRBV7-9	13	TRBJ2-3	CASSSGGTDTQYF
TRBV12-3/TRBV12-4	12	TRBJ2-7	CASRRVADEQYF
TRBV29-1	14	TRBJ2-3	CSVEDGPSTDTQYF
TRBV15	15	TRBJ1-4	CATSRVGPSGEKLFF
TRBV20-1	16	TRBJ1-4	CSASVAGQGGKGKLFF
TRBV20-1	16	TRBJ2-1	CSARDRTSGRNNEQFF
TRBV5-1	14	TRBJ2-1	CASSQGQGGNEQFF
TRBV20-1	12	TRBJ1-1	CSRRTGDTEAFF
TRBV4-3	15	TRBJ1-1	CASSQERGGTTEAFF
TRBV6-2/TRBV6-3	16	TRBJ2-1	CASSYSETGVYNEQFF
TRBV5-4	15	TRBJ1-2	CASSWGPQDHYGYTF
TRBV12-3/TRBV12-4	15	TRBJ2-1	CASSFGTSGTVEQFF
TRBV6-2/TRBV6-3	13	TRBJ2-2	CAIRGPYTGELFF
TRBV7-2	16	TRBJ2-1	CASSQGQGASYNEQFF
TRBV7-2	15	TRBJ1-1	CASSLKAQPNTEAFF
TRBV7-6	15	TRBJ2-1	CASSLSGGDYNEQFF
TRBV7-9	14	TRBJ1-2	CASSITGGGYGYTF
TRBV5-1	13	TRBJ1-2	CASSSPPGAGYTF
TRBV20-1	14	TRBJ1-5	CSARGGQGIQPQHF
TRBV10-3	18	TRBJ2-7	CAISESRTGRTFSDEQYF
TRBV7-9	12	TRBJ2-5	CASSSSSETQYF
TRBV5-1	15	TRBJ2-7	CASSLGRGFAYEQYF
TRBV4-3	15	TRBJ2-7	CASSQVGTGTYEQYF
TRBV5-1	14	TRBJ1-2	CASSLDGRGYGYTF
TRBV5-1	13	TRBJ1-4	CASSLGDRGKLFF
TRBV6-6	14	TRBJ1-6	CASSYIGDNSPLHF
TRBV9	13	TRBJ2-2	CASSVVDTGELFF
TRBV5-1	16	TRBJ2-2	CASSSLEGGSTGELFF
TRBV20-1	17	TRBJ1-5	CSARDWSAGDFNQPQHF
TRBV5-1	17	TRBJ2-3	CASSYGTSGEGTDTQYF
TRBV7-8	14	TRBJ2-5	CASSSDRRRKTQYF
TRBV7-8	20	TRBJ2-7	CASSFRLRTSGPQGAYEQYF
TRBV12-5	15	TRBJ1-2	CASGLVGGGAGGYTF
TRBV15	12	TRBJ2-7	CATSRGSWEQYF
TRBV12-3/TRBV12-4	14	TRBJ2-3	CASSSRGTGDTQYF
TRBV5-1	14	TRBJ1-5	CASSLGDPNQPQHF
TRBV6-5	11	TRBJ2-2	CATGWAGELFF
TRBV18	16	TRBJ2-1	CASLDRTGGGYNEQFF
TRBV20-1	13	TRBJ1-1	CSAWVKGGTEAFF
TRBV7-2	12	TRBJ2-7	CASSLARNEQYF
TRBV3-1	16	TRBJ2-4	CASSQEWAGAKNIQYF
TRBV11-1	14	TRBJ2-7	CASSPTGMAYEQYF
TRBV7-8	15	TRBJ2-2	CASNPGQGRTGELFF